The 30 T cell receptor beta chains reported below all come from one sample, sequenced in a study of T cells in AML relapse after transplant (dated by TCRdb to the late 2010s). Receptors were amplified or captured by PCR. The instrument given in TCRdb is Illumina MiSeq. A modified RACE PCR protocol, rather than multiplex PCR, was used to amplify TCR alpha and beta chains from RNA. In-frame beta chains were kept once TCRdb had trimmed the public reads at Q25 with fastp and called clones with MiXCR. Rows are unified per CDR3 protein, each entry keeping the most common DNA and genes. The sample contains approximately 3,000 distinct CDR3 sequences, roughly a tenth of them found a single time. The ten top clones hold about 34% of the sample. Sample: bone marrow, either the whole sample or a sorted T cell fraction (not recorded which), taken in complete remission. These receptors were taken from a human donor who had a stem cell transplant for acute myeloid leukemia. In transplant recipients, some T cells may be of donor rather than host origin.

By sample share, this clonotype is medium-sized. The rearrangement links TRBV20-1 to TRBJ2-5; no reliable D call. The CDR3 spans 14 residues. Germline CDR1 reads DFQATT; CDR2 reads SNEGSKA (reference sequence). The V end lost 2 bases, the J end lost 1 base, and 11 bases lay between the germline ends. This CDR3 reads CSARISRAQETQYF. CDR3 DNA: TGCAGTGCTAGAATTTCGCGAGCCCAAGAGACCCAGTACTTC.

This clonotype has more than one count but fewer than ten. The rearrangement joins TRBV9 to TRBJ2-3; the D is unclear. Germline-derived CDR1 and CDR2 are SGDLS and YYNGEE. The CDR3 has 14 residues. The V end was cut by 0 bases, the J end by 2 bases, with 7 bases between. The CDR3 DNA sequence: TGTGCCAGCAGCGTAGCCGGCTACACAGATACGCAGTATTTT. It is translated as CASSVAGYTDTQYF. The full variable domain, completed using reference TRBV9 and TRBJ2-3, is DSGVTQTPKHLITATGQRVTLRCSPRSGDLSVYWYQQSLDQGLQFLIQYYNGEERAKGNILERFSAQQFPDLHSELNLSSLELGDSALYFCASSVAGYTDTQYFGPGTRLTVL.

This clonotype showed up many times. This chain uses TRBV2 with TRBJ2-5; no definite D call. Germline-derived CDR1 and CDR2 are SNHLY and FYNNEI. Trimming took 3 bases from V and 0 from J, leaving 5 bases between them. This CDR3 contains 13 residues. Written as DNA, the CDR3 is TGTGCCAGCAGTGAGAAGTACCAAGAGACCCAGTACTTC. Translated, it gives CASSEKYQETQYF.

By share, this clonotype counts as medium-sized. The J gene is TRBJ2-7, the V gene TRBV4-3, with 9 positions matching TRBD1. Trimming cost V 3 bases and J 0 bases; bases outside gene matches: 3. The CDR3 has 15 residues. The germline CDR1 and CDR2 sequences are LGHNA and YSLEER. CDR3: CASSHTGGGSYEQYF. CDR3 DNA sequence: TGCGCCAGCAGCCATACAGGGGGCGGCTCCTACGAGCAGTACTTC.

This clonotype was seen ten or more times. The chain uses TRBV6-6 and TRBJ2-7; D ambiguous. CDR1 MNHNY and CDR2 SVGAGI come from the germline V gene (reference sequence). The CDR3 sequence is 14 residues long. V lost 6 bases, J lost 3 bases, and 15 bases lay in between. The CDR3 DNA sequence: TGTGCCAGCAGCGGAATGCCCTTCCACTACGAGCAGTACTTC. It is translated as CASSGMPFHYEQYF.

This clonotype ranks as medium-sized. The chain joins TRBV5-1 to TRBJ2-2; unclear D gene. Germline CDR1 SGHRS, CDR2 YFSETQ. Deletions cut 1 base from V and 9 bases from J, with 7 bases between. The CDR3 contains 12 residues. This chain's CDR3 is CASSLNDRELFF. CDR3 DNA sequence: TGCGCCAGCAGCTTGAATGACCGGGAGCTGTTTTTT.

This clonotype is termed medium-sized (0.01 to 0.1%). The J gene is TRBJ2-3, the V gene TRBV20-1; 10 bases line up with TRBD2. Germline loops: CDR1 DFQATT, CDR2 SNEGSKA (reference sequence). This CDR3 region has 16 residues. V gave up 3 bases and J gave up 1 base; unmatched junction bases: 7. Here the CDR3 DNA reads TGCAGTGCTAGTACTAGCGGGGTCGGTGGCACAGATACGCAGTATTTT. Translation gives CSASTSGVGGTDTQYF.

This clonotype was seen at least ten times. The gene calls are TRBV10-3 and TRBJ1-5; D remains unclear. With 2 bases removed from V and 2 bases from J, the gap between germline ends came to 10 bases. This CDR3 has 15 residues. The germline V gene has CDR1 ENHRY and CDR2 SYGVKD. CDR3 DNA sequence: TGTGCCATCAGTGAGGACGCTGGCGGCAATCAGCCCCAGCATTTT. Residues: CAISEDAGGNQPQHF.

By its share, this clonotype is medium-sized. V usage is TRBV6-6 and J usage is TRBJ1-1; D is uncertain. CDR3 length equals 11 residues. Germline values: CDR1 MNHNY, CDR2 SVGAGI (reference sequence). Deletions cut 7 bases from V and 7 bases from J, with 10 bases between. The CDR3 DNA is TGTGCCAGCATCGTATCCCGTGAAGCTTTCTTT. It codes for CASIVSREAFF.

The table lists this clonotype with many counts. The rearrangement uses TRBV20-1 and TRBJ1-1, with no clear D. Trimming took 2 bases from V and 1 from J, leaving 17 bases between them. This CDR3 contains 16 residues. Germline V gene lookup returns CDR1 DFQATT and CDR2 SNEGSKA (reference sequence). In nucleotides, the CDR3 is TGCAGTGCTAGAAGGTTAAGGGCAGGATCGAACACTGAAGCTTTCTTT. Protein sequence: CSARRLRAGSNTEAFF.

The CDR3 loop is CASGLGSGNWDEQYF. DNA for the CDR3: TGTGCTAGTGGTTTGGGTTCAGGAAATTGGGACGAGCAGTACTTC. This sequence joins TRBV12-5 and TRBJ2-7; no clear D gene. CDR1 is LGHNT and CDR2 is FRNRAP in the germline V gene. There are 15 residues in the CDR3. The V gene lost 1 base and the J gene lost 5 bases, with 15 bases spanning the gap.

This clonotype was observed many times. The chain uses TRBV18 and TRBJ2-3, with 7 positions matching TRBD2. CDR3 length: 15 amino acids. Trimming took 7 bases from V and 0 from J; bases not matched to a gene: 7. In germline, CDR1 is KGHSH, CDR2 LQKENI. The CDR3 bases are TGTGCCAGCTACGGCGGGGGAGCTAGCACAGATACGCAGTATTTT. Its protein product is CASYGGGASTDTQYF. The full variable domain, with the rest looked up from reference TRBV18 and TRBJ2-3, is NAGVMQNPRHLVRRRGQEARLRCSPMKGHSHVYWYRQLPEEGLKFMVYLQKENIIDESGMPKERFSAEFPKEGPSILRIQQVVRGDSAAYFCASYGGGASTDTQYFGPGTRLTVL.

There are many counts of this clonotype. The V and J genes are TRBV5-1 and TRBJ2-7; D call uncertain. Deletions cut 0 bases from V and 3 bases from J, with 10 bases between. This CDR3 has 14 amino acids. CDR1 is SGHRS and CDR2 is YFSETQ in the germline V gene. CDR3 in amino acids: CASSLVPRHYEQYF. As DNA, the CDR3 is TGCGCCAGCAGCTTGGTTCCCCGGCACTACGAGCAGTACTTC.

This clonotype was counted a few times. The chain employs TRBV12-3 or TRBV12-4 and TRBJ2-3; no reliable D call. This CDR3 region has 18 residues. The germline V and J ends were trimmed by 1 base and 1 base, with 18 bases remaining between them. This CDR3 is CASSLVSPAPPGTDTQYF. DNA for the CDR3: TGTGCCAGCAGTTTAGTCTCACCTGCTCCCCCGGGCACAGATACGCAGTATTTT.

This clonotype has just a few counts. An end of the junction does not agree with germline; a read error may underlie this. The V and J genes are TRBV20-1 and TRBJ2-7, with D hard to call. Looked up from germline, CDR1 is DFQATT and CDR2 is SNEGSKA (reference sequence). The CDR3 sequence is 15 residues long. Here the CDR3 reads CSARPGKAPPYEQSF. CDR3 DNA sequence: TGCAGTGCTAGGCCCGGTAAGGCTCCACCCTACGAGCAGTCCTTC.

This clonotype has ten or more counts. V and J are TRBV9 and TRBJ1-6, with D tentatively TRBD1 (6 bases). V was trimmed by 3 bases and J by 3 bases, leaving 10 bases between them. The CDR3 consists of 15 residues. Germline V gives CDR1 SGDLS, CDR2 YYNGEE. CDR3 amino acids: CASSARQDYNSPLHF. CDR3 coding DNA: TGTGCCAGCAGCGCCAGACAGGACTATAATTCACCCCTCCACTTT.

This clonotype was counted many times. The chain links TRBV7-2 to TRBJ2-5; 7 positions match TRBD1. Germline CDR1 SGHTA, CDR2 FQGNSA. This CDR3 comprises 14 residues. With V trimmed by 5 bases and J by 2 bases, 5 bases remained unmatched. This chain's CDR3 is CASSGGRGQETQYF. CDR3 nucleotides: TGTGCCAGCAGCGGGGGCAGGGGGCAAGAGACCCAGTACTTC.

This clonotype was counted only a few times. The rearrangement uses TRBV4-2 and TRBJ1-2; TRBD1 matches at 9 bases. Germline values: CDR1 LGHNA, CDR2 YNFKEQ. V was pared by 0 bases and J by 3 bases, with 5 bases of the junction left unmatched. This CDR3 comprises 16 residues. CDR3 in amino acids: CASSQDHTGGHYGYTF. As DNA, the CDR3 is TGTGCCAGCAGCCAAGATCATACAGGGGGCCACTATGGCTACACCTTC.

By share, this clonotype counts as large. The CDR3 sequence is CASSATSQRGEETQYF. The DNA for the CDR3 is TGTGCCAGCAGTGCCACCAGCCAGCGGGGGGAAGAGACCCAGTACTTC. The chain has TRBV6-2 or TRBV6-3 and TRBJ2-5; TRBD2 matches at 9 bases. Germline loops: CDR1 MNHEY, CDR2 SVGEGT. The CDR3 is 16 amino acids. V dropped 5 bases and J dropped 3; count of bases not matched to a gene: 10.

As regards this clonotype: The junction and the germline gene differ at one end; a read error may be behind it. The chain is built from TRBV5-1 and TRBJ2-2; D remains unclear. Germline V CDR1 and CDR2: SGHRS, YFSETQ. There are 13 residues in the CDR3. The CDR3 nucleotides read TGTGCCAGCAGCTTAGACCTCGCCGGGGAGCTGTTTTTT. Amino acids: CASSLDLAGELFF.

This clonotype was found once. Being one base from a much bigger clone, this may be a read error. J is TRBJ2-1 and V is TRBV10-3, with TRBD1 identical over 9 bases. The CDR3 is made up of 14 amino acids. Germline CDR1 is ENHRY and CDR2 is SYGVKD. This CDR3 reads CTISEQGARNEQFF. CDR3 sequence (DNA): TGTACCATCAGTGAACAGGGGGCGAGGAATGAGCAGTTCTTC.

This rearrangement joins TRBV6-1 to TRBJ2-1; TRBD1 is a possible D gene (5 bases). Germline V gene sequence: CDR1 MNHNS, CDR2 SASEGT. V was trimmed by 5 bases and J by 8 bases, leaving 19 bases between them. This CDR3 region has 15 residues. CDR3 protein: CASSFRQMFFDEQFF. DNA for the CDR3: TGTGCCAGCAGTTTCCGACAGATGTTTTTCGATGAGCAGTTCTTC.

Relative to its sample, this clonotype is medium-sized. The chain joins TRBV4-3 to TRBJ2-3; the match to TRBD2 covers 10 bases. The CDR3 totals 17 residues. The germline gives CDR1 LGHNA, CDR2 YSLEER. V shed 0 bases, J shed 2 bases, and the junction held 5 bases outside the gene matches. DNA for the CDR3: TGCGCCAGCAGCCAAGAGAGTAGCGGGGGGCCCACAGATACGCAGTATTTT. Encoded protein: CASSQESSGGPTDTQYF.

This clonotype is labeled as medium-sized. The chain recombines TRBV7-9 with TRBJ1-1; D unresolved. With 3 bases removed from V and 6 bases from J, the gap between germline ends came to 8 bases. CDR3 length: 12 residues. The germline V gene encodes CDR1 SEHNR and CDR2 FQNEAQ (reference sequence). CDR3 amino acids: CASSLSQSEAFF. CDR3 nucleotide sequence: TGTGCCAGCAGCTTGAGCCAATCTGAAGCTTTCTTT.

Sample share makes this clonotype medium-sized. The CDR3 nucleotides are TGTGCCAGCAGTTACATGCAGGGGTATGGCTACACCTTC. It codes for CASSYMQGYGYTF. The chain combines TRBV6-2 or TRBV6-3 with TRBJ1-2; D is perhaps TRBD1 (6 bases). CDR1 and CDR2 (germline): MNHEY, SVGEGT. V shed 2 bases and J shed 5 bases, with 9 bases lying between them. There are 13 residues in the CDR3.

This clonotype counts as medium-sized. This chain uses TRBV11-3 with TRBJ2-5; 7 nucleotides line up with TRBD2. This CDR3 contains 14 residues. The V gene's germline CDR1 is SGHNT and CDR2 YENEEA. Trimming took 5 bases from V and 5 from J; bases not matched to a gene: 8. CDR3 in amino acids: CASSAGAGQETQYF. CDR3 DNA: TGTGCCAGCAGCGCCGGAGCGGGGCAGGAGACCCAGTACTTC. Full variable domain (outside the CDR3, taken from reference TRBV11-3 and TRBJ2-5): EAGVVQSPRYKIIEKKQPVAFWCNPISGHNTLYWYLQNLGQGPELLIRYENEEAVDDSQLPKDRFSAERLKGVDSTLKIQPAELGDSAVYLCASSAGAGQETQYFGPGTRLLVL.

As to this clonotype: This may come from a read error, since a much larger clone is one base off. The chain is built from TRBV11-2 and TRBJ2-3, with D possibly TRBD2 on 7 matching bases. This CDR3 comprises 16 residues. The V gene's germline CDR1 is SGHAT and CDR2 FQNNGV. CDR3 sequence (DNA): TGTGCCAGCAGCCCCCGAGGGGGGGGCATGACAGATAAGCAGTATTTT. It encodes CASSPRGGGMTDKQYF.

By share, this clonotype ranks as medium-sized. The chain carries TRBV27 and TRBJ1-6, with a weak D call TRBD1 (6 bases). In germline, CDR1 is MNHEY, CDR2 SMNVEV (reference sequence). The CDR3 spans 14 residues. V lost 11 bases and J 7 bases, leaving 18 bases between the germline ends. CDR3 region: CAAKQGRENSPLHF. The CDR3 DNA reads as TGTGCCGCGAAACAGGGAAGGGAGAATTCACCCCTCCACTTT.

This clonotype was recorded at least ten times. The chain recombines TRBV4-1 with TRBJ1-1; D is possibly TRBD1 (5 bases). V lost 6 bases and J 1 base, leaving 15 bases between the germline ends. The V gene's germline CDR1 is MGHRA and CDR2 YSYEKL. This CDR3 spans 15 amino acids. The chain's CDR3 is CASRPQGVSNTEAFF. The CDR3 DNA reads TGCGCCAGCAGACCTCAAGGGGTCTCGAACACTGAAGCTTTCTTT.

This clonotype showed up many times. The chain recombines TRBV18 with TRBJ2-5, with D possibly being TRBD2 (6 bases). This CDR3 is 14 amino acids long. Germline-derived CDR1 and CDR2 are KGHSH and LQKENI. V lost 2 bases and J lost 4, with 11 bases in between. CDR3 coding DNA: TGTGCCAGCTCACCATCCGGGGGTCGAGAGACCCAGTACTTC. Protein product: CASSPSGGRETQYF.